These 8 T cell receptor beta chains share one sample of origin, sequenced in a study of T cell responses to AZD1222 COVID-19 vaccine. This table comes from immunoSEQ multiplex PCR, and its TCRdb copy is limited to in-frame clones, with some not included. The repertoire consists of around 160,000 clones, with 80% to 95% occurring once and the leading ten covering approximately 3%. The source material was peripheral blood, sampled on day 0 of MenACWY control vaccination. Source of these receptors: an adult in good health.

The V call is TRBV15, the J call TRBJ2-1; 12 bases fit TRBD2. This CDR3 is built from 16 residues. CDR1 LNHNV and CDR2 YYDKDF come from the germline V gene (reference sequence). V lost 0 bases to trimming and J lost 8 bases; unmatched junction nucleotides: 5. CDR3: CATSREGLAGGHEQFF. DNA for the CDR3: TGTGCCACCAGCAGAGAGGGTCTAGCGGGGGGGCATGAGCAGTTCTTC. Combining the CDR3 with reference TRBV15 and TRBJ2-1 gives the whole variable domain DAMVIQNPRYQVTQFGKPVTLSCSQTLNHNVMYWYQQKSSQAPKLLFHYYDKDFNNEADTPDNFQSRRPNTSFCFLDIRSPGLGDTAMYLCATSREGLAGGHEQFFGPGTRLTVL.

The V gene is TRBV6-5, the J gene TRBJ2-5; the match to TRBD1 covers 9 bases. The junction had 2 bases not matched to a gene; V was cut back by 5 bases and J by 4 bases. Per germline, CDR1 MNHEY and CDR2 SVGAGI. The CDR3 contains 13 residues. The CDR3 sequence: CASSRQGVETQYF. The CDR3 DNA sequence: TGTGCCAGCAGTAGACAGGGGGTAGAGACCCAGTACTTC.

This sequence joins TRBV7-9 and TRBJ1-2; D uncertain. The CDR3 extends over 14 amino acids. Trimming took off 5 bases at V and 6 bases at J, with 16 bases between the two ends. Germline lookup yields CDR1 SEHNR and CDR2 FQNEAQ (reference sequence). CDR3 region: CASSANKGDNGYTF. CDR3 DNA: TGTGCCAGCAGCGCAAACAAGGGTGATAATGGCTACACCTTC.

This clone was counted once. V and J are TRBV3-1 (or the pseudogene TRBV3-2) and TRBJ1-2; unclear D gene. Deletions cut 0 bases from V and 9 bases from J, with 14 bases between. The CDR3 has 14 residues. The germline V gene encodes CDR1 LGHDT and CDR2 YNNKEL (reference sequence). The CDR3 DNA follows: TGTGCCAGCAGCCAAGATAGGACGGGGATGAGCTACACCTTC. Protein: CASSQDRTGMSYTF.

The chain couples TRBV6-1 to TRBJ2-5, with a possible D match to TRBD2 (6 bases). Trimming stripped 1 base from V and 3 bases from J, with 12 bases between. Germline V gene sequence: CDR1 MNHNS, CDR2 SASEGT. The CDR3 is 15 amino acids. The CDR3 DNA reads as TGTGCCAGCAGTGAAGGTGCGGGAAGAAAAGAGACCCAGTACTTC. This translates into CASSEGAGRKETQYF.

The J gene is TRBJ1-1, the V gene TRBV5-5; the D is unclear. Per germline, CDR1 SGHKS and CDR2 YYEKEE (reference sequence). V was cut by 0 bases and J by 1 base, with 4 bases left in between. The CDR3 contains 13 residues. The CDR3 is CASSLVSNTEAFF. DNA of the CDR3: TGTGCCAGCAGCTTGGTTTCGAACACTGAAGCTTTCTTT. Full variable domain (remainder filled in from reference TRBV5-5 and TRBJ1-1): DAGVTQSPTHLIKTRGQQVTLRCSPISGHKSVSWYQQVLGQGPQFIFQYYEKEERGRGNFPDRFSARQFPNYSSELNVNALLLGDSALYLCASSLVSNTEAFFGQGTRLTVV.

This clone was found a few times. The rearrangement joins TRBV25-1 to TRBJ1-2, with no clear D. The ends were cut back, 0 bases at V and 0 bases at J, with 8 bases in the middle. The CDR3 loop spans 15 amino acids. CDR1 is MGHDK and CDR2 is SYGVNS in the germline V gene. CDR3 coding DNA: TGTGCCAGCAGTGAATATACGTCAACTAACTATGGCTACACCTTC. Translating gives CASSEYTSTNYGYTF.

The rearrangement links TRBV11-2 to TRBJ1-2; no firm D call. This CDR3 has 13 residues. With 6 bases removed from V and 1 base from J, the gap between germline ends came to 9 bases. In germline, CDR1 is SGHAT, CDR2 FQNNGV. CDR3 loop: CASRGGSNYGYTF. CDR3 bases: TGTGCCAGCAGGGGCGGGAGTAACTATGGCTACACCTTC.